These 22 T cell receptor beta chains came from one sample sequenced in a study of CD8+ T cells in alopecia areata (dated by TCRdb to about 2018). Library preparation used the immunoSEQ multiplex PCR assay. For TCR sequencing, RNA was extracted from every sample and reverse transcribed into cDNA to serve as template. TCRdb took over this immuneACCESS table, retaining in-frame rearrangements with V and J assigned. Such tables are incomplete; in checked studies, under half of the missing clones stem from an unresolved V gene, and the remainder is unexplained. The sample records about 300,000 clones, none occurring a single time. The ten largest make up 0.9% to 1.5% of the sample. Pooled mouse cutaneous lymph node cells were stained for CD4, CD8alpha, NKG2D, NKG2ACE and other markers, then sorted on a BD Influx. The sample consisted of CD4+ T cells sorted from a lymph node. These receptors were collected from a C3H/HeJ mouse with alopecia areata. For this strain, the MHC haplotype is H2-k.

This clone was seen a few times. All gene names here are mouse names. From the germline J gene comes the end of the CDR3, since the read stops 4 residues before it. The sample contains more than one DNA sequence encoding this CDR3. This chain joins TRBV13-3 and TRBJ1-1; D uncertain. Germline assignment: CDR1 NNHDY and CDR2 SYVADS. The CDR3 contains 10 residues. The CDR3 protein is CASRGTEVFF. The sequenced CDR3 bases are TGTGCCAGCAGAGGGACA.

To note about this clone: Here the gene names and germline are mouse. The DNA ends 4 residues before the CDR3 does, and the rest of the CDR3 is filled in from the germline J gene. Other DNA sequences within the sample encode an identical CDR3. The chain couples TRBV31 to TRBJ1-2; 7 positions agree with TRBD1. There are 13 residues in the CDR3. V lost 3 bases, J lost 2 bases, and 3 bases stayed unmatched. The germline CDR1 and CDR2 sequences are GKSSPN and SITVG. CDR3 DNA, as far as it was read: TGTGCCTGGAGCCAGGGACAGAACTCC. It specifies CAWSQGQNS. The full CDR3 sequence reads CAWSQGQNSDYTF.

This clone was seen repeatedly, ten times or more. The genes and germline here are from mouse. The sequence runs out 4 residues before the end of the CDR3; the remainder is reconstructed from the germline J gene. V usage is TRBV3 and J usage is TRBJ1-2; D is undetermined. The CDR3 runs 14 residues. CDR1 and CDR2 (germline): SNHLY, FYNGKV (reference sequence). The V end was cut by 1 base, the J end by 2 bases, with 8 bases between. CDR3 loop: CASSLVPDNSDYTF. The CDR3 bases that were read are TGTGCCAGCAGCTTAGTTCCAGATAACTCC.

A note on this clone: Gene names are the mouse ones. The CDR3 is cut off 4 residues early in the read; its end comes from the germline J gene. The chain couples TRBV13-3 to TRBJ2-1; D gene uncertain. Per germline, CDR1 NNHDY and CDR2 SYVADS. V was clipped by 3 bases and J by 0 bases, with 4 bases between them. The length of the CDR3 is 13 residues. The CDR3 reads CASSVHNYAEQFF. The CDR3 bases that were read are TGTGCCAGCAGTGTCCATAACTATGCT.

This clone has only a few counts. These gene names are mouse names. The CDR3 is cut off 4 residues early in the read; its end comes from the germline J gene. V is TRBV17 and J is TRBJ2-1, with no clear D. V was pared by 0 bases and J by 4 bases, with 10 bases between. CDR3 length: 15 amino acids. Germline CDR1 and CDR2: MNHDT and YYDKIL. Here the CDR3 reads CASSRDNTQYAEQFF. The CDR3 bases that were read are TGTGCTAGCAGTAGAGATAACACACAGTATGCT.

This clone has just a few counts. The gene names here belong to mouse. The CDR3 end falls 4 residues outside the read, so it is completed with the germline J gene. The chain joins TRBV13-2 to TRBJ2-5; D possibly corresponds to TRBD1 (6 bases). This CDR3 contains 14 residues. Germline CDR1 reads NNHNN; CDR2 reads SYGAGS (reference sequence). The sequenced CDR3 bases are TGTGCCAGCGGTGAGAGCAGGGGAGCAGAC. Protein product: CASGESRGAD. The CDR3 as a whole reads CASGESRGADTQYF.

Ten or more counts support this clone. Here the gene names and germline are mouse. The observed sequence ends 4 residues before the CDR3 terminus, with the missing tail filled in from the germline J gene. The chain employs TRBV5 and TRBJ2-7; tentatively, D is TRBD2 (6 bases). Trimming removed 2 bases at V and 0 bases at J, with 8 bases between. This CDR3 is built from 14 residues. Germline V lookup: CDR1 LGHNA, CDR2 YNLKQL (reference sequence). CDR3 amino acids: CASSQHGGSYEQYF. The covered CDR3 bases are TGTGCCAGCAGCCAACATGGGGGCTCCTAT.

Many counts were recorded for this clone. Gene and germline names: mouse. Sequencing ends 4 residues short of the CDR3 end; the germline J gene provides the rest. The rearrangement links TRBV13-1 to TRBJ1-2; D remains unclear. V was pared by 0 bases and J by 0 bases, with 6 bases between. CDR1 and CDR2 (germline): NSHNY, SYGAGN. This CDR3 spans 14 amino acids. The CDR3 sequence is CASSDAQSNSDYTF. The covered CDR3 bases are TGTGCCAGCAGTGATGCACAGTCAAACTCC.

This clone was picked up many times. Gene and germline names: mouse. This sample includes further DNA sequences coding for the same CDR3. The part of the CDR3 DNA that was read is TGTGCTAGCAGTAGAGACAGGGGCCAAGAC. This codes for CASSRDRGQD. The whole CDR3 sequence is CASSRDRGQDTQYF. This chain joins TRBV17 and TRBJ2-5, with D possibly matching TRBD1 (6 bases). The read ends 4 residues early relative to the CDR3; the germline J gene fills the gap. V lost 0 bases, J lost 2 bases, and 6 bases lay in between. Germline loops: CDR1 MNHDT, CDR2 YYDKIL. There are 14 residues in the CDR3.

In the case of this clone: The genes and germline here are from mouse. The CDR3 end lies 4 residues beyond the end of the read and is filled in from the germline J gene. Other nucleotide sequences from this sample produce the same CDR3. The chain has TRBV5 and TRBJ2-5, with TRBD2 matching 7 bases. The germline gives CDR1 LGHNA, CDR2 YNLKQL (reference sequence). The CDR3 runs to 13 residues. The CDR3 here is CASSQGTGDTQYF. The part of the CDR3 DNA that was read is TGTGCCAGCAGCCAAGGGACTGGAGAC.

As for this clone: Gene names refer to mouse genes. The CDR3 extends 4 residues past the end of the read, so its final part is completed from the germline J gene. V usage is TRBV13-2 and J usage is TRBJ2-1; 9 nucleotides agree with TRBD1. From germline, CDR1 is NNHNN and CDR2 SYGAGS (reference sequence). CDR3 length: 14 amino acids. V trimming: 3 bases; J trimming: 4 bases; junction bases outside the gene matches: 2. CDR3 in amino acids: CASGAGQGYAEQFF. CDR3 bases read: TGTGCCAGCGGTGCGGGACAGGGTTATGCT.

A few counts support this clone. Genes and germline come from the mouse. The read gets to within 4 residues of the CDR3 end, and the germline J gene fills in the rest. The chain couples TRBV13-2 to TRBJ2-4, with TRBD2 matching over 10 bases. CDR3 length equals 15 residues. Germline CDR1 reads NNHNN; CDR2 reads SYGAGS (reference sequence). The CDR3 reads CASGDAGGAANTLYF. The CDR3 DNA, read in part, is TGTGCCAGCGGTGATGCTGGGGGGGCCGCTAAC.

Ten or more counts support this clone. Genes and germline come from the mouse. Read data end 4 residues before the CDR3 end; the end is taken from the germline J gene. This specimen includes other DNA sequences encoding the same CDR3. The V and J genes are TRBV17 and TRBJ2-3; TRBD2 might be the D (7 bases). V shed 1 base and J shed 0 bases, with 8 bases lying between them. Germline CDR1 MNHDT, CDR2 YYDKIL. The CDR3 extends over 15 amino acids. The sequenced CDR3 bases are TGTGCTAGCAGTAGAGTGGGGGGCAGTGCAGAA. Its protein product is CASSRVGGSAE. The entire CDR3 sequence reads CASSRVGGSAETLYF.

Turning to this clone: This could be a read error, since a much larger clone is one nucleotide away. Genes and germline are mouse. Read data end 3 residues before the CDR3 end; the end is taken from the germline J gene. Other nucleotide sequences from this sample produce the same CDR3. The chain joins TRBV13-3 to TRBJ1-6; D is ambiguous. TRBJ1-6 is flagged as an ORF with uncertain function. Trimming pared 1 base from V and 4 bases from J, leaving 3 bases between. This CDR3 has 13 amino acids. Looked up from germline, CDR1 is NNHDY and CDR2 is SYVADS. CDR3 sequence reads: CASSDKYNSPLYF. The DNA read from the CDR3 is TGTGCCAGCAGTGATAAGTATAATTCGCCC.

The table lists this clone with a few counts. The gene names here belong to mouse. From the germline J gene comes the end of the CDR3, since the read stops 4 residues before it. The V call is TRBV13-2, the J call TRBJ1-2; 8 nucleotides match TRBD1. The V gene's germline CDR1 is NNHNN and CDR2 SYGAGS (reference sequence). V dropped 2 bases and J dropped 4; count of bases not matched to a gene: 10. CDR3 size: 16 residues. CDR3 protein: CASGEAAGTGASDYTF. The sequenced part of the CDR3 DNA is TGTGCCAGCGGTGAAGCCGCCGGGACAGGAGCCTCC.

This clone was seen ten or more times. The gene names here belong to mouse. The CDR3 end falls 4 residues outside the read, so it is completed with the germline J gene. The chain recombines TRBV5 with TRBJ2-3; D perhaps matches TRBD2 (6 bases). V dropped 0 bases and J dropped 3 bases, with 16 bases sitting between them. CDR3 length: 17 amino acids. Germline-derived CDR1 and CDR2 are LGHNA and YNLKQL (reference sequence). The part of the CDR3 DNA that was read is TGTGCCAGCAGCCAAGATCGGGGGGAGGTAGGGGCAGAA. Translating gives CASSQDRGEVGAE. From start to end, the CDR3 is CASSQDRGEVGAETLYF.

This clone has more than one count but fewer than ten. Gene names and germline refer to mouse. The CDR3 end lies 4 residues beyond the end of the read and is filled in from the germline J gene. This chain uses TRBV13-1 with TRBJ1-2, with a tentative D call TRBD1 (6 bases). V lost 0 bases to trimming and J lost 0 bases, with 12 bases between them. The length of the CDR3 is 16 residues. Germline V lookup: CDR1 NSHNY, CDR2 SYGAGN. CDR3 DNA, as far as it was read: TGTGCCAGCAGTGATGCCACGGGACAACCAAACTCC. Its translation is CASSDATGQPNS. The entire CDR3 reads CASSDATGQPNSDYTF.

In regard to this clone: Gene names and germline refer to mouse. The CDR3 extends 4 residues past the end of the read, so its final part is completed from the germline J gene. The rearrangement uses TRBV13-1 and TRBJ2-5; 12 positions match TRBD1. The germline V gene has CDR1 NSHNY and CDR2 SYGAGN. The length of the CDR3 is 14 residues. The sequenced part of the CDR3 DNA is TGTGCCAGCAGTGGGGGACAGGGGGCGGAC. It codes for CASSGGQGAD. The full CDR3 protein is CASSGGQGADTQYF.

This clone was found many times. Each gene name is a mouse one. Read coverage stops 3 residues before the CDR3 terminus; the germline J gene supplies the remainder. The genes are TRBV13-1 and TRBJ1-6; 9 nucleotides match TRBD1. TRBJ1-6 counts as an open reading frame of uncertain function. The CDR3 has 14 amino acids. Trimming cost V 2 bases and J 6 bases; bases outside gene matches: 0. Germline V gene data show CDR1 as NSHNY and CDR2 as SYGAGN. The part of the CDR3 DNA that was read is TGTGCCAGCAGTGAACAGGGGGCTAATTCGCCC. Its protein product is CASSEQGANSP. The whole CDR3 protein reads CASSEQGANSPLYF.

Notes on this clone: Any gene name here is a mouse gene name. The read halts 4 residues ahead of the CDR3 end, with the missing end drawn from the germline J gene. Other DNA sequences from this sample encode an identical CDR3 as well. The V call is TRBV17, the J call TRBJ2-7, with 10 bases lining up with TRBD1. The CDR3 consists of 13 residues. Germline assignment: CDR1 MNHDT and CDR2 YYDKIL. This CDR3 reads CASSRGTGDEQYF. The CDR3 bases that were read are TGTGCTAGCAGTAGGGGGACAGGGGAT.

This clone occurred a few times. Gene names and germline refer to mouse. The CDR3 goes on 4 residues after the read ends, and that part is filled in from the germline J gene. V usage is TRBV19 and J usage is TRBJ2-1, with 7 nucleotides matching TRBD2. V lost 2 bases to trimming and J lost 4 bases; unmatched junction nucleotides: 3. The germline V gene encodes CDR1 FNHDT and CDR2 SITEND (reference sequence). The CDR3 loop spans 14 amino acids. Here the CDR3 reads CASSIWGLYAEQFF. The CDR3 DNA, read in part, is TGTGCCAGCAGTATTTGGGGACTGTATGCT.

This clone appeared a few times. Gene names are mouse gene names. The read stops 4 residues short of the end of the CDR3; the missing end is completed from the germline J gene. Other DNA sequences in the sample encode the same CDR3. The chain links TRBV13-2 to TRBJ1-2; 11 nucleotides agree with TRBD1. CDR1 and CDR2 from the germline V gene are NNHNN and SYGAGS (reference sequence). The CDR3 has 14 amino acids. Germline trimming cut 4 bases from V and 3 bases from J; bases unmatched to any gene: 2. CDR3 protein: CASGRDRGDSDYTF. The covered CDR3 bases are TGTGCCAGCGGTCGGGACAGGGGGGACTCC.